These 23 T cell receptor beta chains share one sample of origin, sequenced in a study of blood T cell repertoires in COVID-19. Data came from immunoSEQ multiplex PCR; TCRdb stores just in-frame clones and leaves some out. The sample lists 88,000 or so clones, less than 85% occurring once. Sequencing was carried out using peripheral blood. Receptor source: a human donor in a cohort sampled during active COVID-19.

The chain uses TRBV28 and TRBJ1-1; D is undetermined. CDR3 size: 11 residues. Germline loops: CDR1 MDHEN, CDR2 SYDVKM. The V and J ends lost 6 bases and 7 bases respectively, with 9 bases between them. CDR3 residues: CASSPGYEAFF. The DNA of the CDR3 is TGTGCCAGCAGCCCGGGATATGAAGCTTTCTTT. The whole variable domain, filled in from reference TRBV28 and TRBJ1-1, reads DVKVTQSSRYLVKRTGEKVFLECVQDMDHENMFWYRQDPGLGLRLIYFSYDVKMKEKGDIPEGYSVSREKKERFSLILESASTNQTSMYLCASSPGYEAFFGQGTRLTVV.

This clone occurred a few times. This chain connects TRBV5-1 to TRBJ2-2; 8 nucleotides match TRBD1. The V segment lost 2 bases and the J segment 6 bases; nucleotides outside the gene matches: 3. Germline CDR1 SGHRS, CDR2 YFSETQ. There are 14 residues in the CDR3. CDR3 protein: CASSLPGQAGELFF. The CDR3 nucleotides read TGCGCCAGCAGCTTACCGGGACAGGCCGGGGAGCTGTTTTTT.

V is TRBV19 and J is TRBJ1-5; D call uncertain. Between the trimmed V and J ends, which lost 10 bases and 0 bases, there was a span of 16 bases. This CDR3 is 15 amino acids long. Germline-derived CDR1 and CDR2 are LNHDA and SQIVND (reference sequence). The CDR3 DNA reads TGTGCCACCGTGAACCCGCGATATAGCAATCAGCCCCAGCATTTT. Its protein product is CATVNPRYSNQPQHF.

Details on this clone: Lacking the conserved final phenylalanine or tryptophan, this CDR3 likely reflects a read error. The DNA is omitted, as the CDR3 cannot be located on it reliably, and the CDR3 follows TCRdb's listing. This chain joins TRBV10-2 and TRBJ2-7; the D call TRBD2 from the table was never checked on the DNA. Counting both end residues, the CDR3 totals 12 amino acids. Germline V gene data show CDR1 as WSHSY and CDR2 as SAAADI. The CDR3 here is CASSESRGLVQQ.

The chain combines TRBV7-2 with TRBJ2-5; D gene ambiguous. Deletions cut 1 base from V and 3 bases from J, with 6 bases between. This CDR3 has 13 residues. CDR1 SGHTA and CDR2 FQGNSA come from the germline V gene. The CDR3 nucleotides are TGTGCCAGCAGCTTAGAGGCGGAAGAGACCCAGTACTTC. This sequence encodes CASSLEAEETQYF.

The chain recombines TRBV2 with TRBJ2-3, with D possibly TRBD1 on 6 matching bases. V lost 4 bases to trimming and J lost 3 bases, with 17 bases between them. The germline CDR1 and CDR2 sequences are SNHLY and FYNNEI. This CDR3 spans 16 amino acids. The CDR3 nucleotides are TGTGCCAGCAGTGTAGCAGGGGCGCCTGTTACAGATACGCAGTATTTT. Encoded protein: CASSVAGAPVTDTQYF.

This chain links TRBV28 with TRBJ1-4; D possibly corresponds to TRBD1 (5 bases). The CDR3 sequence is 13 residues long. Germline loops: CDR1 MDHEN, CDR2 SYDVKM. Trimming shortened V by 6 bases and J by 3 bases, and 8 bases separated the two germline ends. The CDR3 sequence: CASSRVPNEKLFF. In nucleotides, the CDR3 is TGTGCCAGCAGCAGGGTGCCTAATGAAAAACTGTTTTTT.

The gene calls are TRBV19 and TRBJ2-2; 9 nucleotides line up with TRBD1. CDR3 length: 15 amino acids. V was pared by 7 bases and J by 6 bases, with 9 bases of the junction left unmatched. CDR1 is LNHDA and CDR2 is SQIVND in the germline V gene (reference sequence). The CDR3 sequence: CASTGGQGRAGELFF. CDR3 nucleotides: TGTGCCAGTACTGGCGGACAGGGGAGGGCCGGGGAGCTGTTTTTT.

The chain combines TRBV5-4 with TRBJ1-1; perhaps TRBD1 as D (5 bases). Germline CDR1 SGHNT, CDR2 YYREEE (reference sequence). The CDR3 is made up of 14 amino acids. The germline V and J ends were trimmed by 0 bases and 4 bases, with 10 bases remaining between them. CDR3 sequence: CASSLEGVATEAFF. The CDR3 DNA is TGTGCCAGCAGCTTGGAAGGGGTGGCCACTGAAGCTTTCTTT.

This chain joins TRBV9 and TRBJ1-1; no clear D. CDR3 length: 13 amino acids. Trimming shortened V by 1 base and J by 2 bases, and 6 bases separated the two germline ends. Germline CDR1 is SGDLS and CDR2 is YYNGEE. CDR3 region: CASSVQVNTEAFF. DNA for the CDR3: TGTGCCAGCAGCGTACAGGTAAACACTGAAGCTTTCTTT.

V gene TRBV3-1 (or the pseudogene TRBV3-2) combines with J gene TRBJ1-2; tentative D call: TRBD1 (5 bases). This CDR3 spans 14 amino acids. CDR1 and CDR2 (germline): LGHDT, YNNKEL (reference sequence). The V gene lost 0 bases and the J gene lost 7 bases, with 12 bases spanning the gap. CDR3 loop: CASSQDLGQGGYTF. In DNA form, the CDR3 reads TGTGCCAGCAGCCAAGATTTGGGCCAGGGTGGCTACACCTTC.

The chain has TRBV28 and TRBJ1-1, with D tentatively TRBD1 (6 bases). The germline V and J ends were trimmed by 3 bases and 8 bases, with 19 bases remaining between them. CDR1 and CDR2 (germline): MDHEN, SYDVKM. The CDR3 loop spans 15 amino acids. CDR3 sequence reads: CASSLIGGGDTEAFF. CDR3 DNA: TGTGCCAGCAGTTTGATAGGGGGAGGGGATACCGAAGCTTTCTTT.

The rearrangement links TRBV2 to TRBJ2-2; D is undetermined. Germline CDR1 and CDR2: SNHLY and FYNNEI. Trimming left V 2 bases short and J 4 bases short, with 5 bases between. The CDR3 runs to 13 residues. The CDR3 sequence: CASSESVTGELFF. CDR3 bases: TGTGCCAGCAGTGAATCCGTCACCGGGGAGCTGTTTTTT.

The J gene is TRBJ1-5, the V gene TRBV7-2; D is perhaps TRBD1 (5 bases). CDR3 size: 15 residues. Trimming stripped 3 bases from V and 0 bases from J, with 9 bases between. CDR1 is SGHTA, CDR2 FQGNSA, per germline. CDR3 in DNA: TGTGCCAGCAGCTTCTCGGGGGGTAGCAATCAGCCCCAGCATTTT. Amino acid sequence: CASSFSGGSNQPQHF.

CDR3 sequence: CASSLAQRETQYF. The CDR3 nucleotides are TGTGCCAGCAGCTTAGCGCAGAGGGAGACCCAGTACTTC. The chain combines TRBV7-2 with TRBJ2-5; D is unclear. Per the germline V gene, CDR1 is SGHTA and CDR2 is FQGNSA. The CDR3 is made up of 13 amino acids. Trimming left V 0 bases short and J 5 bases short, with 7 bases between.

Note on this clone: A junction end diverges from the germline sequence, so it may reflect a read error. CDR3 bases: TGTGCTAGCAGCATGGACCGAACGGAGGGTCGGGAGCTGTTTTTT. It is translated as CASSMDRTEGRELFF. The chain combines TRBV7-7 with TRBJ2-2; tentative D call: TRBD2 (6 bases). The CDR3 length is 15 residues. Per the germline V gene, CDR1 is SSHAT and CDR2 is FNYEAQ (reference sequence).

V and J are TRBV18 and TRBJ1-1; TRBD1 agrees at 8 bases. The CDR3 runs to 16 residues. Germline assignment: CDR1 KGHSH and CDR2 LQKENI. V gave up 1 base and J gave up 2 bases; unmatched junction bases: 6. CDR3 bases: TGTGCCAGCTCACCACGTCCAGGGGGCTTAAACACTGAAGCTTTCTTT. It yields the protein CASSPRPGGLNTEAFF.

In its sample, this clone was seen a few times. V and J are TRBV13 and TRBJ2-3, with TRBD2 as a possible D gene (5 bases). Trimming pared 4 bases from V and 3 bases from J, leaving 11 bases between. The germline V gene has CDR1 PRHDT and CDR2 FYEKMQ (reference sequence). The CDR3 consists of 14 residues. CDR3 DNA: TGTGCCAGCAGCTCCCGGCTAGCAACAGATACGCAGTATTTT. Translating gives CASSSRLATDTQYF.

This chain connects TRBV5-1 to TRBJ2-1, with D tentatively TRBD1 (6 bases). CDR3 length: 16 residues. V lost 0 bases and J lost 5, with 15 bases in between. Per germline, CDR1 SGHRS and CDR2 YFSETQ. CDR3 DNA sequence: TGCGCCAGCAGCTTGGAGGTTGGACAGACGCACAATGAGCAGTTCTTC. Its translation is CASSLEVGQTHNEQFF.

The V gene is TRBV6-5, the J gene TRBJ1-2; a possible D gene is TRBD1 (6 bases). Germline-derived CDR1 and CDR2 are MNHEY and SVGAGI. V dropped 5 bases and J dropped 6 bases, with 19 bases sitting between them. The CDR3 is made up of 15 amino acids. The chain's CDR3 is CASSPPGVRKDGYTF. CDR3 nucleotide sequence: TGTGCCAGCAGTCCACCAGGGGTTCGTAAGGATGGCTACACCTTC.

This chain connects TRBV15 to TRBJ1-6; TRBD1 might be the D (6 bases). V lost 2 bases and J 0 bases, leaving 14 bases between the germline ends. CDR1 is LNHNV, CDR2 YYDKDF, per germline (reference sequence). The length of the CDR3 is 18 residues. The CDR3 sequence: CATSRKTGINSYNSPLHF. The CDR3 coding sequence is TGTGCCACCAGCAGAAAAACAGGGATAAACTCCTATAATTCACCCCTCCACTTT. The full variable domain, in which reference TRBV15 and TRBJ1-6 provide the parts outside the CDR3, is DAMVIQNPRYQVTQFGKPVTLSCSQTLNHNVMYWYQQKSSQAPKLLFHYYDKDFNNEADTPDNFQSRRPNTSFCFLDIRSPGLGDTAMYLCATSRKTGINSYNSPLHFGNGTRLTVT.

The gene calls are TRBV2 and TRBJ2-3, with 8 bases lining up with TRBD2. From germline, CDR1 is SNHLY and CDR2 FYNNEI. The J segment lost 1 base and the V segment lost 5 bases, leaving 8 bases of the junction unmatched. CDR3 size: 16 residues. The CDR3 sequence: CASSKLAAGGTDTQYF. The DNA of the CDR3 is TGTGCCAGCAGTAAACTAGCGGCGGGAGGCACAGATACGCAGTATTTT.

This clone was seen a handful of times. The chain carries TRBV19 and TRBJ2-1, with D tentatively TRBD2 (6 bases). Trimming removed 7 bases from V and 0 bases from J, with 10 bases in between. CDR1 LNHDA and CDR2 SQIVND come from the germline V gene (reference sequence). The CDR3 runs 14 residues. CDR3 sequence reads: CASKSSASYNEQFF. The CDR3 nucleotides read TGTGCCAGTAAATCTAGCGCCTCCTACAATGAGCAGTTCTTC. The full variable domain, rest sourced from reference TRBV19 and TRBJ2-1, is DGGITQSPKYLFRKEGQNVTLSCEQNLNHDAMYWYRQDPGQGLRLIYYSQIVNDFQKGDIAEGYSVSREKKESFPLTVTSAQKNPTAFYLCASKSSASYNEQFFGPGTRLTVL.